This T cell receptor (beta chain) appears in the sequencing data of a study of early T cells in non-severe SARS-CoV-2 infection. Background on the study: Unsorted whole-blood RNA was sequenced in bulk, leaving chains unpaired. Overall study results and limits: Comparison of clonotypes with VDJdb favored anti-spike CD8 responses while missing private and CD4 specificities.

This CDR3 region has 16 residues. Individual cDNA molecules each received unique molecular identifiers attached to them. Via MiXCR, TCRdb re-called the 5' RACE reads, giving one row per CDR3 protein. The sample records roughly 35,000 distinct CDR3 sequences, approximately 7% being singletons. This clonotype was seen at least ten times. Its target is unknown. This sequence was found in an adult who was a healthcare worker with PCR-confirmed SARS-CoV-2 infection or an uninfected control (not recorded which). Specimen: whole blood. The genes are TRBV12-2 and TRBJ1-5; the DNA was not used to check the table's D call, TRBD1. TRBV12-2 represents a pseudogene. The CDR3 sequence: CASRPKGGYSNQPQHF. CDR3 DNA sequence: TGTGCAAGTCGCCCGAAGGGGGGATATAGCAATCAGCCCCAGCATTTT.